Described below is a single T cell receptor beta chain sequence and its context. Its target is unknown. The CDR3 is made up of 17 amino acids. V lost 1 base to trimming and J lost 0 bases, with 15 bases between them. Germline CDR1 and CDR2: SGDLS and YYNGEE. The sample originates from a study of cytomegalovirus exposure and HLA in healthy donors. PCR involved 60 Vbeta and 13 Jbeta primers. Some clones are missing from TCRdb's copy, which holds only in-frame ones; the method was immunoSEQ multiplex PCR. The sample carries about 55,000 clones, roughly 74% recorded once. Study observations and caveats: Productive rates of about 87% or about 30% were seen for most TCR beta V segments in an earlier analysis. Later on, a genetic analysis was performed. It linked a missense variant in DCLRE1C with V- and J-gene trimming of TCR beta.

The source is a female donor in good health and CMV-seronegative. Sequenced sample: PBMCs. The V gene is TRBV9, the J gene TRBJ2-3; D may be TRBD2 (8 bases). The CDR3: CASSVRQGGGSTDTQYF. In DNA form, the CDR3 reads TGTGCCAGCAGCGTACGACAGGGCGGGGGGAGCACAGATACGCAGTATTTT.